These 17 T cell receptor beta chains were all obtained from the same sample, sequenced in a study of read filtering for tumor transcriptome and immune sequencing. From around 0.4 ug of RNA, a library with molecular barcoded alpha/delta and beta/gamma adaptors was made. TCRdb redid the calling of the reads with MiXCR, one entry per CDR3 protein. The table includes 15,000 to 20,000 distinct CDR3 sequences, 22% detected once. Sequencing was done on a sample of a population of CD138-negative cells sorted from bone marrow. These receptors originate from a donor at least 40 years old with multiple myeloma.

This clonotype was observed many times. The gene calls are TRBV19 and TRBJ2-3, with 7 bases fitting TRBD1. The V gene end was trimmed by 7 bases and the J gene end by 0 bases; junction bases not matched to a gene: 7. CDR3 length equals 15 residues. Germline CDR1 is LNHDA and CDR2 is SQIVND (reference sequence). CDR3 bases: TGTGCCAGTACCCCACGGGACAGTAGCACAGATACGCAGTATTTT. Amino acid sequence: CASTPRDSSTDTQYF.

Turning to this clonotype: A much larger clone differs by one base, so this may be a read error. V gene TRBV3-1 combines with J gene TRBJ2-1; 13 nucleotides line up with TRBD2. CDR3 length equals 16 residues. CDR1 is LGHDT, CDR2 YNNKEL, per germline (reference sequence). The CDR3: CASGQGLAGTGNELFF. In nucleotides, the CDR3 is TGTGCCAGCGGCCAGGGACTAGCGGGGACAGGCAATGAGCTGTTCTTC.

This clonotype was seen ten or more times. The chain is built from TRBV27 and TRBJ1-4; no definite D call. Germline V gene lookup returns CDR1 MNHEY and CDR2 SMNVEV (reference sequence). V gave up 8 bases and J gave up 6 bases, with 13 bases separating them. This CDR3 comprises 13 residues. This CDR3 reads CASGLSYHEKLFF. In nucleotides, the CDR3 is TGTGCCAGCGGGCTGTCTTATCATGAAAAACTGTTTTTT.

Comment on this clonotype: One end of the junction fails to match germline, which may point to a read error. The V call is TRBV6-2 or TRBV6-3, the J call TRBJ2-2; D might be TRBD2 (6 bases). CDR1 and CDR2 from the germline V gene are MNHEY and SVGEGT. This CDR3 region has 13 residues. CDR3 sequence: CASRPDNTGGLFF. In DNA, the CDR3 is TGTGCCAGCAGGCCCGACAACACCGGGGGGCTGTTTTTT.

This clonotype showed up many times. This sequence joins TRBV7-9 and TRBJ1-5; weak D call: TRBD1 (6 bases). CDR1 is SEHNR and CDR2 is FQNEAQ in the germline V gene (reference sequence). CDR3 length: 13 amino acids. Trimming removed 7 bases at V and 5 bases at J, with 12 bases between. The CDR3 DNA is TGTGCCAGCACCAGACAGGAAGATCAGCCCCAGCATTTT. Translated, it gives CASTRQEDQPQHF.

CDR3 coding DNA: TGCAGCGATAGAGTAGGCCCGGCTGAGCAGTTCTTC. This codes for CSDRVGPAEQFF. The V and J genes are TRBV29-1 and TRBJ2-1; D uncertain. Trimming took off 7 bases at V and 9 bases at J, with 16 bases between the two ends. CDR3 size: 12 residues. The germline gives CDR1 SQVTM, CDR2 ANQGSEA.

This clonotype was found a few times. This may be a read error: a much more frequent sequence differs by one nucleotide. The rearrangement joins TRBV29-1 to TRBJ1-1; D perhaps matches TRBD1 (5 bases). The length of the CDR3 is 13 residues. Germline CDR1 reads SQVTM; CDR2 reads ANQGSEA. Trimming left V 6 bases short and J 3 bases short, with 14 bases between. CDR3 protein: CSVSRAVDTEAFF. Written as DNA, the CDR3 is TGCAGCGTGAGCAGGGCTGTGGACACTGAAGCTTTCTTT. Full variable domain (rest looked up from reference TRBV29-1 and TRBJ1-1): SAVISQKPSRDICQRGTSLTIQCQVDSQVTMMFWYRQQPGQSLTLIATANQGSEATYESGFVIDKFPISRPNLTFSTLTVSNMSPEDSSIYLCSVSRAVDTEAFFGQGTRLTVV.

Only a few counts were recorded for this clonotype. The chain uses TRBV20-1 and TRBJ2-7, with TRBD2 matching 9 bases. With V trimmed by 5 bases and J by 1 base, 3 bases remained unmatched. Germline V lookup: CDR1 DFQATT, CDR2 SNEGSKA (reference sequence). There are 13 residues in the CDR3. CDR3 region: CSARLAASYEQYF. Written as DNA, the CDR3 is TGCAGTGCTCGACTAGCGGCTTCCTACGAGCAGTACTTC.

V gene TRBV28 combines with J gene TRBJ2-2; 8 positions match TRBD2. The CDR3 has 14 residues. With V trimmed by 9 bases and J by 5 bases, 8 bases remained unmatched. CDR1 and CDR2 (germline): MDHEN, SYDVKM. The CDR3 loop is CASTGLADTGELFF. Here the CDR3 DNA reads TGTGCCAGTACCGGACTAGCAGATACCGGGGAGCTGTTTTTT.

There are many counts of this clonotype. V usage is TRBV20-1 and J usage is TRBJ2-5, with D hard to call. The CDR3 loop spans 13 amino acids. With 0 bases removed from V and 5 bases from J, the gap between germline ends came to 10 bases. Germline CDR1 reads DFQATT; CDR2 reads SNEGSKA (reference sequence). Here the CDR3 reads CSARDLVGETQYF. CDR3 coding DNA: TGCAGTGCTAGAGATCTAGTTGGGGAGACCCAGTACTTC.

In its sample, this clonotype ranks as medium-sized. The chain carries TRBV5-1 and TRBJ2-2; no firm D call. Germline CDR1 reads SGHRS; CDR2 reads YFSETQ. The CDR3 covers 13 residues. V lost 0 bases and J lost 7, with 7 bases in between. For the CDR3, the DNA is TGCGCCAGCAGCTTGGAACGGGTCGGGGAGCTGTTTTTT. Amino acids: CASSLERVGELFF.

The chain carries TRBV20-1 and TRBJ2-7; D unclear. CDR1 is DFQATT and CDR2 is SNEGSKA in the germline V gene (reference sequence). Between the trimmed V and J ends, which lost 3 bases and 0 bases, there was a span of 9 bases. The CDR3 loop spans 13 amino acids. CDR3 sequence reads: CSARSRISYEQYF. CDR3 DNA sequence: TGCAGTGCTAGGAGTCGTATCTCCTACGAGCAGTACTTC.

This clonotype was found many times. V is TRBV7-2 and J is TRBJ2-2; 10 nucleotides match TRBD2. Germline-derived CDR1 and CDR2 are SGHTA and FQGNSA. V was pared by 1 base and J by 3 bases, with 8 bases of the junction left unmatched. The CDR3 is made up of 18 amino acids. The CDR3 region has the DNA TGTGCCAGCAGCTTAGGCCTAGCGGGAGCCACTGACACCGGGGAGCTGTTTTTT. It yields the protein CASSLGLAGATDTGELFF.

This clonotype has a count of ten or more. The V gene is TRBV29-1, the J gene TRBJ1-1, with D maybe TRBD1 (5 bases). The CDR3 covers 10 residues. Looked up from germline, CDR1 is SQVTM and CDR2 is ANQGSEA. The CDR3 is CTVGGTEAFF. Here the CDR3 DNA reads TGCACCGTGGGGGGAACTGAAGCTTTCTTT.

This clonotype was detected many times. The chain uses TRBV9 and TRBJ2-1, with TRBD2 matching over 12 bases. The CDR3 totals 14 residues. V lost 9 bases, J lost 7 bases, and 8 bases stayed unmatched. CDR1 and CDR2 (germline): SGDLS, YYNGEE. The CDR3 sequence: CATALTSGSNEQFF. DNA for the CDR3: TGTGCCACTGCCCTGACTAGCGGGAGTAATGAGCAGTTCTTC.

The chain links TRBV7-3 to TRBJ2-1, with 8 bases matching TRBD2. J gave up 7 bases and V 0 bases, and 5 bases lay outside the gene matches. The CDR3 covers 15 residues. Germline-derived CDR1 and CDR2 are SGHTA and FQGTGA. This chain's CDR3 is CASSLTTSDWNEQFF. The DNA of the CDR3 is TGTGCCAGCAGCTTAACGACTAGCGATTGGAATGAGCAGTTCTTC.

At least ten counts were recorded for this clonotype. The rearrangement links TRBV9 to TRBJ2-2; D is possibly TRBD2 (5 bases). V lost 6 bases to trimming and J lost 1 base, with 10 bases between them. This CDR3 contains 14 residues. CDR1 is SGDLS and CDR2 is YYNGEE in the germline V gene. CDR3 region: CASKSSGNTGELFF. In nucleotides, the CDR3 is TGTGCCAGCAAGTCGAGCGGGAACACCGGGGAGCTGTTTTTT.